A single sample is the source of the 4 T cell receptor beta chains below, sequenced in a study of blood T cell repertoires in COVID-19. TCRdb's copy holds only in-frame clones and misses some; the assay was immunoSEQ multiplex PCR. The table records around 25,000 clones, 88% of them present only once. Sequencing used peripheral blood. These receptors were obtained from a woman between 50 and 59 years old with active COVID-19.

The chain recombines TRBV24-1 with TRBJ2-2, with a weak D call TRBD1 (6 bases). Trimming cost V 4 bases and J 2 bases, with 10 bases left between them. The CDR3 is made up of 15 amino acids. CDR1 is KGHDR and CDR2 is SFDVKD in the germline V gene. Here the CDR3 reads CATSEAGVNTGELFF. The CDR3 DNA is TGTGCCACCAGTGAGGCAGGGGTTAACACCGGGGAGCTGTTTTTT.

CDR3 sequence (DNA): TGTGCCAGCAGTTACGGGAGGGCCAAGGTCAATGAGCAGTTCTTC. Encoded protein: CASSYGRAKVNEQFF. V gene TRBV6-2 or TRBV6-3 combines with J gene TRBJ2-1; 7 bases are a match to TRBD2. CDR3 length: 15 residues. V lost 2 bases to trimming and J lost 6 bases; unmatched junction nucleotides: 7. Germline loops: CDR1 MNHEY, CDR2 SVGEGT.

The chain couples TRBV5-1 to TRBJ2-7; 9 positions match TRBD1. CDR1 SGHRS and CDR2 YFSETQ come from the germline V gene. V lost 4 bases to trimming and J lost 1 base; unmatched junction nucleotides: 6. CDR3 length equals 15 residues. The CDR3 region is CASSGTTGGSYEQYF. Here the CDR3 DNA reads TGCGCCAGCAGCGGTACGACAGGGGGATCCTACGAGCAGTACTTC.

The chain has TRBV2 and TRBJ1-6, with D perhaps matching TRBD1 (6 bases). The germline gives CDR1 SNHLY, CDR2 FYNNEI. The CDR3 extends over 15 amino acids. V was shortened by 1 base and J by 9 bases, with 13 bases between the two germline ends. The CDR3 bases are TGTGCCAGCAGTGAAGAAGGCAGGGACATTTCACCCCTCCACTTT. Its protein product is CASSEEGRDISPLHF.